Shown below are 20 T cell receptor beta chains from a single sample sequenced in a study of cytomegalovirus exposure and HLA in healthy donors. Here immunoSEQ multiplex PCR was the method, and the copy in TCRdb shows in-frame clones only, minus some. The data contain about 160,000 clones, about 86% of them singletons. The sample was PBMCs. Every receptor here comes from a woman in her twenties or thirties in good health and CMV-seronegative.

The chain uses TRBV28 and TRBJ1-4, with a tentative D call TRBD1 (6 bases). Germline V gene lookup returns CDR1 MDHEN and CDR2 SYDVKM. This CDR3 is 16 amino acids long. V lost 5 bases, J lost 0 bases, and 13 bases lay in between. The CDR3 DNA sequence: TGTGCCAGCAGTACCTCCAGGACAGCAACTAATGAAAAACTGTTTTTT. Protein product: CASSTSRTATNEKLFF.

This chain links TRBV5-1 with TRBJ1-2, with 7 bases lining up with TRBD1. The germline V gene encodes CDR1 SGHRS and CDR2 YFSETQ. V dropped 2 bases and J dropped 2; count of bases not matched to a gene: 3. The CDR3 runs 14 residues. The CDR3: CASSFSGGNYGYTF. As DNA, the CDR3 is TGCGCCAGCAGCTTTTCAGGGGGGAACTATGGCTACACCTTC.

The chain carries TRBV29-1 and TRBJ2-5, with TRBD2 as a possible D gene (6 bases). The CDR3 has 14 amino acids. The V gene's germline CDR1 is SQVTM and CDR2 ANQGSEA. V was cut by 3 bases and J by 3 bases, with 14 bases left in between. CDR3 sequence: CSVEGEEGKETQYF. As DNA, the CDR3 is TGCAGCGTTGAGGGGGAGGAGGGAAAAGAGACCCAGTACTTC.

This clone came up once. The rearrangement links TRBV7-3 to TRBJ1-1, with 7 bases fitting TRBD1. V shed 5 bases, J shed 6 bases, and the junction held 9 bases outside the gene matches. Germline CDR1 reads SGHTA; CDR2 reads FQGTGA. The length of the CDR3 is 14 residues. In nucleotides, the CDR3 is TGTGCCAGCAGCCTCGCCGGGGACAGCGCTGAAGCTTTCTTT. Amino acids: CASSLAGDSAEAFF.

This CDR3 is CASSSVAGTRNSPLHF. CDR3 nucleotides: TGTGCCAGCAGCTCAGTTGCCGGGACCAGAAATTCACCCCTCCACTTT. This chain uses TRBV7-8 with TRBJ1-6, with TRBD1 as a possible D gene (5 bases). V gave up 4 bases and J gave up 7 bases, with 17 bases separating them. CDR3 length equals 16 residues. The germline gives CDR1 SGHVS, CDR2 FQNEAQ.

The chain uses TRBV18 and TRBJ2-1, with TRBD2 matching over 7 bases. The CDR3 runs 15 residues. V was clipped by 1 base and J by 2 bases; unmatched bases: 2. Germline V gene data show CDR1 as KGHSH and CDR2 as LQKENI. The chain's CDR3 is CASSPLAGPYNEQFF. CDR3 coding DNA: TGTGCCAGCTCACCACTAGCGGGCCCCTACAATGAGCAGTTCTTC.

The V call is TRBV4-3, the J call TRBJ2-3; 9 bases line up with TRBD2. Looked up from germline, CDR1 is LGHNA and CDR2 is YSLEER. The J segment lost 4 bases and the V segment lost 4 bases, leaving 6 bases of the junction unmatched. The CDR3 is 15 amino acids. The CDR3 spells CASSREAGGADTQYF. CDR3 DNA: TGCGCCAGCAGCCGAGAAGCGGGAGGAGCAGATACGCAGTATTTT.

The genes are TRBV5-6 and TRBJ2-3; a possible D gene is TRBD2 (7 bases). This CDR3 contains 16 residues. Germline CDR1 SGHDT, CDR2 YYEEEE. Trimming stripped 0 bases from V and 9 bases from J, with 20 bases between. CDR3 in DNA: TGTGCCAGCAGCTTGGTCGGCGGGGGCCTCCCGCAAACGCAGTATTTT. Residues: CASSLVGGGLPQTQYF. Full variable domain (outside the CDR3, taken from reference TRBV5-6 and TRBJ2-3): DAGVTQSPTHLIKTRGQQVTLRCSPKSGHDTVSWYQQALGQGPQFIFQYYEEEERQRGNFPDRFSGHQFPNYSSELNVNALLLGDSALYLCASSLVGGGLPQTQYFGPGTRLTVL.

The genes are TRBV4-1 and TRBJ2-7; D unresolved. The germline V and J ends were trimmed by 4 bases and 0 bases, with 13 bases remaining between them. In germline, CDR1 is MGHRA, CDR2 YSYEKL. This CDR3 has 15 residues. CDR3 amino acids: CASSPRRWVSYEQYF. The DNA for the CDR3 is TGCGCCAGCAGCCCCCGAAGGTGGGTCTCCTACGAGCAGTACTTC.

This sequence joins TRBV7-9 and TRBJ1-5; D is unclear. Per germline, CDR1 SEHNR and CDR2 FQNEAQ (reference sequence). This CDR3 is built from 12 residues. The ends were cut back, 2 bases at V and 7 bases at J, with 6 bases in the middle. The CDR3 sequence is CASSLWPQPQHF. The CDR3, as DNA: TGTGCCAGCAGCTTATGGCCCCAGCCCCAGCATTTT.

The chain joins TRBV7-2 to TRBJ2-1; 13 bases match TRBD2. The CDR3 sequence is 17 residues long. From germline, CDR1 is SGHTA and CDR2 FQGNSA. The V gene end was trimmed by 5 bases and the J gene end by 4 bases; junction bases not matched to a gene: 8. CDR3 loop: CASSPRTSGGYYNEQFF. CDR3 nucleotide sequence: TGTGCCAGCAGCCCTCGGACTAGCGGGGGTTATTACAATGAGCAGTTCTTC.

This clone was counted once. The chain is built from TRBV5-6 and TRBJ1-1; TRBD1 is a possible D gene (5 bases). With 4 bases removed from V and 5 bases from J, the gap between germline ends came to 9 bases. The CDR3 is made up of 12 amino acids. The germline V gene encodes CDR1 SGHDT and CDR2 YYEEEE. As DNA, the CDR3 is TGTGCCAGCAGCCGGGGGAGAACTGAAGCTTTCTTT. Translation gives CASSRGRTEAFF.

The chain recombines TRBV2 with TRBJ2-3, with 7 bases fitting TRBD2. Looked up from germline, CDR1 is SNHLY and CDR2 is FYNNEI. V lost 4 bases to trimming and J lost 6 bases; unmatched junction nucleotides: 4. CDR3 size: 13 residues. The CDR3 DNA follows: TGTGCCAGCAGTGGTTCCGGGAGGGATACGCAGTATTTT. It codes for CASSGSGRDTQYF.

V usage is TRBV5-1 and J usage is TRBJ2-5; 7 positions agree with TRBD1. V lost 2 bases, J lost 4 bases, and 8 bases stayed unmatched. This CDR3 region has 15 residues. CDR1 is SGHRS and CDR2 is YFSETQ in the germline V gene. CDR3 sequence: CASSLGTVSLETQYF. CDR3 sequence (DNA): TGCGCCAGCAGCTTAGGGACAGTTAGTTTAGAGACCCAGTACTTC.

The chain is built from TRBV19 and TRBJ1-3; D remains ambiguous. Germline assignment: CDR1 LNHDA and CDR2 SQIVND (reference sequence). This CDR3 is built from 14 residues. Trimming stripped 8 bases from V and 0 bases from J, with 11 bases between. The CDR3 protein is CASGASISGNTIYF. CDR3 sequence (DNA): TGTGCCAGTGGAGCTAGTATCTCTGGAAACACCATATATTTT. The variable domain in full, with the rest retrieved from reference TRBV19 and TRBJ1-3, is DGGITQSPKYLFRKEGQNVTLSCEQNLNHDAMYWYRQDPGQGLRLIYYSQIVNDFQKGDIAEGYSVSREKKESFPLTVTSAQKNPTAFYLCASGASISGNTIYFGEGSWLTVV.

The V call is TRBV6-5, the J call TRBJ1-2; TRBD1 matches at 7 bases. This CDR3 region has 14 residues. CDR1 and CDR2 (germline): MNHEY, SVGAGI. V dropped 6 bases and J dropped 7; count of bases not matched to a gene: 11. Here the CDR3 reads CASSDLDRPGGYTF. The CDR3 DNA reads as TGTGCCAGCAGCGACCTGGACAGGCCTGGTGGCTACACCTTC.

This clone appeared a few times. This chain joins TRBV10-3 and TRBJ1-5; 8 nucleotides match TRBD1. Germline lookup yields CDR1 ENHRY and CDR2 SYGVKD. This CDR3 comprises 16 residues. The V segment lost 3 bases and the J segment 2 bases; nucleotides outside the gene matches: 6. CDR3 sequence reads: CAISDRGPFGNQPQHF. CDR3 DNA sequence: TGTGCCATCAGTGACAGGGGGCCTTTTGGCAATCAGCCCCAGCATTTT.

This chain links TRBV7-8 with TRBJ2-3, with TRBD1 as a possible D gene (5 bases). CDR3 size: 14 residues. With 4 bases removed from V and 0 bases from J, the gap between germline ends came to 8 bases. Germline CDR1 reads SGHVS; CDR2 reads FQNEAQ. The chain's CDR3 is CASSSDISTDTQYF. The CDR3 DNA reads TGTGCCAGCAGCTCGGACATCAGCACAGATACGCAGTATTTT.

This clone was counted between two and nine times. CDR3 protein: CASSLASLGGVTGELFF. The CDR3 DNA follows: TGTGCCAGCAGCTTAGCATCACTAGGGGGTGTCACCGGGGAGCTGTTTTTT. The chain employs TRBV7-9 and TRBJ2-2, with D maybe TRBD1 (6 bases). The CDR3 has 17 residues. V was pared by 0 bases and J by 4 bases, with 15 bases between. Germline V gene sequence: CDR1 SEHNR, CDR2 FQNEAQ (reference sequence).

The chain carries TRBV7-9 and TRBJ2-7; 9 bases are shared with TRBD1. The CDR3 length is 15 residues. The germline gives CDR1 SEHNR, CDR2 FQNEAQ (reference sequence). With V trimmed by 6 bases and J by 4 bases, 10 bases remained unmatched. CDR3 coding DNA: TGTGCCAGCAGGACCTCCGGGACAGGGTCATACGAGCAGTACTTC. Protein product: CASRTSGTGSYEQYF.